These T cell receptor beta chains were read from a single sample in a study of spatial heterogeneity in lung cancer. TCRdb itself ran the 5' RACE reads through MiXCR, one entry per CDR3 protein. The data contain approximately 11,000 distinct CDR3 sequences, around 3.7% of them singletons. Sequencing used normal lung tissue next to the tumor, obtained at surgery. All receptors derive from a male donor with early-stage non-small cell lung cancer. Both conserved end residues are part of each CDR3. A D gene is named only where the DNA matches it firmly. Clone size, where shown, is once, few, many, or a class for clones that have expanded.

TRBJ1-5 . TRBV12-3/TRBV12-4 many TGTGCCAGCAGTTTAAAGGTAGACCAGCCCCAGCATTTT CASSLKVDQPQHF
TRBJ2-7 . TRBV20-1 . TGCAGTGCTCGGAACAGGTTGGGCCAGTACTTC CSARNRLGQYF
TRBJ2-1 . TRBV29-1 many TGCAGCGTTCAAGACTATACGTACAATGAGCAGTTCTTC CSVQDYTYNEQFF
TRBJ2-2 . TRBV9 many TGTGCCAGCGGGGTAGATTACACCGGGGAGCTGTTTTTT CASGVDYTGELFF
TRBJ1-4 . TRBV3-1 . TGTGCCAGCAGCCGGGGGACTGAAAAACTGTTTTTT CASSRGTEKLFF
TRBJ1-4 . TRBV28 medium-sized TGTGCCAGCATTAACGCGGCGGGGACTAATGAAAAACTGTTTTTT CASINAAGTNEKLFF
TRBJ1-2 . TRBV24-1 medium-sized TGTGCCACCAGTGATTTGAAGGCCTACACCTTC CATSDLKAYTF
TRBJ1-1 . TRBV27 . TGTGCCAGCAGTTTAGTAGGACACTCGAACACTGAAGCTTTCTTT CASSLVGHSNTEAFF
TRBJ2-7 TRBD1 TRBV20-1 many TGCAGCGGCCCGGGACAGATTTCCTACGAGCAGTACTTC CSGPGQISYEQYF
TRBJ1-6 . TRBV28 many TGTGCCAGCAGTTTCGGGGGCGACTCCTATAATTCACCCCTCCACTTT CASSFGGDSYNSPLHF
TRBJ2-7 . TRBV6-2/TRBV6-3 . TGTGCCAGCAGCTTAACCGTCTACGAGCAGTACTTC CASSLTVYEQYF
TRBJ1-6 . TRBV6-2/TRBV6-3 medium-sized TGTGCCAGCAGTTACGAAAGTCGCCTAAGCTCCTATAATTCACCCCTCCACTTT CASSYESRLSSYNSPLHF
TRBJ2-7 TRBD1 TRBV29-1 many TGCAGCGTTGAAGCCGGGACAGGGGCCTACGAGCAGTACTTC CSVEAGTGAYEQYF
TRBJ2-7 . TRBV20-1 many TGCAGTGCTAAGCTTCCTATTAATCCGTACGAGCAGTACTTC CSAKLPINPYEQYF
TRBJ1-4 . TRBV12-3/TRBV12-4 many TGTGCCAGCAGTCTTGGATTCCAGGGGAGTGGGGAAAAACTGTTTTTT CASSLGFQGSGEKLFF
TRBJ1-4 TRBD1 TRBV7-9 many TGTGCCAGCACCAAGGTGGGACAGGGGGCAGCTAATGAAAAACTGTTTTTT CASTKVGQGAANEKLFF